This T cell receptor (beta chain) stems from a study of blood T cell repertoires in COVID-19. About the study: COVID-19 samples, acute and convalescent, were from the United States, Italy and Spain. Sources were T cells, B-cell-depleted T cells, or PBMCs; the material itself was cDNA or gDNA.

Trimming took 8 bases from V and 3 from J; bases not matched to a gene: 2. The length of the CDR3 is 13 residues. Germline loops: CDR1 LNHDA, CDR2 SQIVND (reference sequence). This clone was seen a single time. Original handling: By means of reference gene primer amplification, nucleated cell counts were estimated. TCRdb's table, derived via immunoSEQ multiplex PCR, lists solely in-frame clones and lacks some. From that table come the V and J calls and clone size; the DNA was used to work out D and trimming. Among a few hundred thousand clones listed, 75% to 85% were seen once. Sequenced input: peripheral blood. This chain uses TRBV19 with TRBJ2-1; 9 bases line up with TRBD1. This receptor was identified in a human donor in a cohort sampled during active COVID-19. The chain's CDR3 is CASSGQGYNEQFF. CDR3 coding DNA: TGTGCCAGTTCGGGACAGGGCTACAATGAGCAGTTCTTC. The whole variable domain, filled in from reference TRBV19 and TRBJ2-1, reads DGGITQSPKYLFRKEGQNVTLSCEQNLNHDAMYWYRQDPGQGLRLIYYSQIVNDFQKGDIAEGYSVSREKKESFPLTVTSAQKNPTAFYLCASSGQGYNEQFFGPGTRLTVL.